Given below is one TCR beta chain in context. The study ran its PCR with 60 Vbeta and 13 Jbeta primers. The table came from immunoSEQ multiplex PCR; TCRdb's copy has only in-frame clones and leaves some out. Of roughly 100,000 clones in the sample, 70% to 80% are singletons; the top ten hold 9.6%. This sample is part of a study of cytomegalovirus exposure and HLA in healthy donors. The CDR3 runs 15 residues. The germline V gene encodes CDR1 SGDLS and CDR2 YYNGEE. Trimming stripped 3 bases from V and 0 bases from J, with 12 bases between. The chain links TRBV9 to TRBJ1-2; D is undetermined. This clonotype was sampled from a male donor in good health and CMV-seropositive. The sample comprised PBMCs. The DNA of the CDR3 is TGTGCCAGCAGCGCCCACACTATAGCTAACTATGGCTACACCTTC. This encodes CASSAHTIANYGYTF. Using reference TRBV9 and TRBJ1-2 for the parts outside the CDR3, the full variable domain is DSGVTQTPKHLITATGQRVTLRCSPRSGDLSVYWYQQSLDQGLQFLIQYYNGEERAKGNILERFSAQQFPDLHSELNLSSLELGDSALYFCASSAHTIANYGYTFGSGTRLTVV.